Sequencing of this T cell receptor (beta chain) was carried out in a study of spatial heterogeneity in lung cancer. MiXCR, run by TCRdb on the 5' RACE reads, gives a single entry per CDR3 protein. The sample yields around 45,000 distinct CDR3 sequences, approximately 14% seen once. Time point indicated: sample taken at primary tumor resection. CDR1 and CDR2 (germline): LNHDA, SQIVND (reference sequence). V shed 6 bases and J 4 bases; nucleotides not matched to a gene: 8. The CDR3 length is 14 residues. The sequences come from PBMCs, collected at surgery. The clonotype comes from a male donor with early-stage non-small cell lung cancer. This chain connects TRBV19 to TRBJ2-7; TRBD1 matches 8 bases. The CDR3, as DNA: TGTGCCAGTAGGCCGGGACAGGAGAGATACGAGCAGTACTTC. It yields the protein CASRPGQERYEQYF.